The rows below give T cell receptor beta chains drawn from one sample of a study of cytomegalovirus exposure and HLA in healthy donors. Sequencing was performed with immunoSEQ multiplex PCR; in TCRdb, only in-frame clones are kept and a portion is missing. Of about 280,000 clones listed, roughly 89% were seen once; the top ten hold approximately 2.2%. What was sequenced was PBMCs. The receptors were gathered from a woman aged 18-29 years in good health and CMV-seronegative. CDR3s include the opening cysteine and the closing phenylalanine or tryptophan. The order of the fields is V gene, J gene, clone size, D gene, CDR3 length, CDR3 DNA, CDR3 protein. A D gene is named only where the DNA matches it firmly. Rows may omit the clone size; those that give it use once, few, many or a size class.

V: TRBV27
J: TRBJ1-1
size: NA
D: TRBD1
length: 15
DNA: TGTGCCAGCAGTTCACTACAGGGGATTGGCACTGAAGCTTTCTTT
CDR3: CASSSLQGIGTEAFF

V: TRBV7-9
J: TRBJ2-7
size: NA
D: NA
length: 15
DNA: TGTGCCAGCAGCTTAGGCCCCGGGTCCTCCTACGAGCAGTACTTC
CDR3: CASSLGPGSSYEQYF

V: TRBV27
J: TRBJ1-1
size: NA
D: NA
length: 14
DNA: TGTGCCAGCAGTTTATGGTCCGGGGGGGCTGAAGCTTTCTTT
CDR3: CASSLWSGGAEAFF

V: TRBV10-3
J: TRBJ2-7
size: NA
D: NA
length: 12
DNA: TGTGCCAGCAAAGGGGGCTCCTACGAGCAGTACTTC
CDR3: CASKGGSYEQYF

V: TRBV19
J: TRBJ1-6
size: NA
D: TRBD1
length: 15
DNA: TGTGCCAGTACTCCTGGGGACAGACAAAATTCACCCCTCCACTTT
CDR3: CASTPGDRQNSPLHF

V: TRBV5-1
J: TRBJ2-1
size: few
D: TRBD2
length: 15
DNA: TGCGCCAGCAGCTTGGCGCCTAGCGGGGGAGTCGAGCAGTTCTTC
CDR3: CASSLAPSGGVEQFF

V: TRBV27
J: TRBJ2-1
size: NA
D: NA
length: 14
DNA: TGTGCCAGCAGTACGGGACTGACCATCAATGAGCAGTTCTTC
CDR3: CASSTGLTINEQFF

V: TRBV6-5
J: TRBJ2-5
size: NA
D: TRBD2
length: 15
DNA: TGTGCCAGCCGAGGTAGCGGGGCCAAACAAGAGACCCAGTACTTC
CDR3: CASRGSGAKQETQYF

V: TRBV10-2
J: TRBJ2-2
size: NA
D: TRBD2
length: 14
DNA: TGCGCCAGCAGCAGACTAGCGGGGGATGGGGAGCTGTTTTTT
CDR3: CASSRLAGDGELFF

V: TRBV5-1
J: TRBJ2-7
size: NA
D: NA
length: 13
DNA: TGCGCCAGCAGCTTGAGACAGTCCTACGAGCAGTACTTC
CDR3: CASSLRQSYEQYF

V: TRBV7-3
J: TRBJ2-3
size: NA
D: TRBD2
length: 12
DNA: TGTGCCAGCGGACTAGCGACAGATACGCAGTATTTT
CDR3: CASGLATDTQYF

V: TRBV9
J: TRBJ2-1
size: NA
D: TRBD2
length: 15
DNA: TGTGCCAGCAGCGTACTAAGCGGGGCCTACAATGAGCAGTTCTTC
CDR3: CASSVLSGAYNEQFF

V: TRBV5-1
J: TRBJ2-1
size: NA
D: TRBD2
length: 16
DNA: TGCGCCAGCAGCTTGATCTTAGCGGGGGGATACAATGAGCAGTTCTTC
CDR3: CASSLILAGGYNEQFF

V: TRBV4-1
J: TRBJ2-7
size: NA
D: NA
length: 16
DNA: TGCGCCAGCAGCCCCGTACGCGAGACAGGTTCCTACGAGCAGTACTTC
CDR3: CASSPVRETGSYEQYF

V: TRBV6-1
J: TRBJ2-3
size: NA
D: TRBD1
length: 14
DNA: TGTGCCAGCAGTCTGGGACAGATCACAGATACGCAGTATTTT
CDR3: CASSLGQITDTQYF

V: TRBV5-1
J: TRBJ1-5
size: NA
D: NA
length: 15
DNA: TGCGCCAGCAGCTGGAGGACAGCCTGCAATCAGCCCCAGCATTTT
CDR3: CASSWRTACNQPQHF